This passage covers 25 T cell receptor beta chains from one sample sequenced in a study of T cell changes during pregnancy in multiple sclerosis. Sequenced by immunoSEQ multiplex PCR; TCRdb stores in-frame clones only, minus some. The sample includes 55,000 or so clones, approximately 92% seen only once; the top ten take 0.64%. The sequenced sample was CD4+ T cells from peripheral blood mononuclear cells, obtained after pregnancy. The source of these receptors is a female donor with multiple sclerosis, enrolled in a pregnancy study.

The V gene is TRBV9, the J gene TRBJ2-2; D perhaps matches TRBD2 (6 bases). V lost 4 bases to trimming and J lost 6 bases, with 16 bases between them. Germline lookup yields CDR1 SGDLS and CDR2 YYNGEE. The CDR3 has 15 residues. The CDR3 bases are TGTGCCAGCAGCACACACATTGGAGGGGCCGGGGAGCTGTTTTTT. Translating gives CASSTHIGGAGELFF.

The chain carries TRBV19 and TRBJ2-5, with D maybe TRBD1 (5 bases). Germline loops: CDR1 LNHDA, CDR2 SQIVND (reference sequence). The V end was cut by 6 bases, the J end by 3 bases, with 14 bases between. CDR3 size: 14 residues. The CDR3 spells CASSPRVGEETQYF. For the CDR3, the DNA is TGTGCCAGTAGCCCCAGGGTAGGGGAAGAGACCCAGTACTTC.

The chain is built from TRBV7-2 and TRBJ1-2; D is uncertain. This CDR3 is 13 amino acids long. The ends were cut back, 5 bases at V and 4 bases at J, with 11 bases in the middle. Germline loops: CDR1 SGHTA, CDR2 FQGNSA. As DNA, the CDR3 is TGTGCCAGCAGCCTTAAAGGCGGCTATGGCTACACCTTC. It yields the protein CASSLKGGYGYTF. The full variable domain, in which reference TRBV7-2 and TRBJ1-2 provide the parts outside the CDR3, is GAGVSQSPSNKVTEKGKDVELRCDPISGHTALYWYRQSLGQGLEFLIYFQGNSAPDKSGLPSDRFSAERTGGSVSTLTIQRTQQEDSAVYLCASSLKGGYGYTFGSGTRLTVV.

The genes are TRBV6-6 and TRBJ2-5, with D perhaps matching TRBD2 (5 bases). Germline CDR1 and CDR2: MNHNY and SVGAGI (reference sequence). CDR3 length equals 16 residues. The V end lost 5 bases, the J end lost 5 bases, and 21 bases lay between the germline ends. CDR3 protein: CASSGGLRLVSETQYF. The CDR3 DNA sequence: TGTGCCAGCAGTGGAGGACTTCGGTTAGTCAGTGAGACCCAGTACTTC.

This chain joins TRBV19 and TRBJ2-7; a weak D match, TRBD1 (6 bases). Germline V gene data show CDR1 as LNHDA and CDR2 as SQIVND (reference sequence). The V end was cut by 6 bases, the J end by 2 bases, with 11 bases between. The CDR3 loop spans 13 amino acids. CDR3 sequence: CASSTGFAYEQYF. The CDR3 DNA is TGTGCCAGTAGCACAGGGTTTGCCTACGAGCAGTACTTC.

CDR3 protein: CASSAVNTGELFF. The CDR3 DNA sequence: TGTGCCAGCAGCGCGGTGAACACCGGGGAGCTGTTTTTT. This chain links TRBV7-3 with TRBJ2-2; no reliable D call. Looked up from germline, CDR1 is SGHTA and CDR2 is FQGTGA. Deletions cut 5 bases from V and 1 base from J, with 5 bases between. The CDR3 contains 13 residues.

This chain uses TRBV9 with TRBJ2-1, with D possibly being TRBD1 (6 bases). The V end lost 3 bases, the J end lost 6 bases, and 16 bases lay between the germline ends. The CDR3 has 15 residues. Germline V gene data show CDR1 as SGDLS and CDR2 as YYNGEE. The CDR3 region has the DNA TGTGCCAGCAGCGCAGGGGACATCTTAGTCAATGAGCAGTTCTTC. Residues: CASSAGDILVNEQFF.

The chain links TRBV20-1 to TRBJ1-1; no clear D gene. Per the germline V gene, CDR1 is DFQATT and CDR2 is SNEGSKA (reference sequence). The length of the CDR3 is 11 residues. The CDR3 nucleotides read TGCAGCCTCACCCGGTTCACTGAAGCTTTCTTT. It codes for CSLTRFTEAFF.

This CDR3 reads CASKGQGGGDTQYF. DNA of the CDR3: TGTGCCAGCAAGGGACAGGGTGGAGGAGATACGCAGTATTTT. The rearrangement links TRBV6-6 to TRBJ2-3, with 9 bases that match TRBD1. The junction had 7 bases not matched to a gene; V was cut back by 7 bases and J by 5 bases. The CDR3 is 14 amino acids. From germline, CDR1 is MNHNY and CDR2 SVGAGI (reference sequence).

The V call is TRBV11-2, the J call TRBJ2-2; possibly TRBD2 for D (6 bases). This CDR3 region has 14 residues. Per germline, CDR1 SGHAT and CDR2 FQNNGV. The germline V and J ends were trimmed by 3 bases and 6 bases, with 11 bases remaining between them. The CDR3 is CASSLSGGSGELFF. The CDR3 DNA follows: TGTGCCAGCAGCTTGAGTGGGGGGTCCGGGGAGCTGTTTTTT.

As DNA, the CDR3 is TGTGCCTGGAGTCGGGACAGCGGTGTCTACGAGCAGTACTTC. Protein: CAWSRDSGVYEQYF. The chain uses TRBV30 and TRBJ2-7; 7 positions agree with TRBD1. V dropped 2 bases and J dropped 3; count of bases not matched to a gene: 7. The CDR3 sequence is 14 residues long. From germline, CDR1 is GTSNPN and CDR2 SVGIG (reference sequence). The variable domain in full, completed from reference TRBV30 and TRBJ2-7, reads SQTIHQWPATLVQPVGSPLSLECTVEGTSNPNLYWYRQAAGRGLQLLFYSVGIGQISSEVPQNLSASRPQDRQFILSSKKLLLSDSGFYLCAWSRDSGVYEQYFGPGTRLTVT.

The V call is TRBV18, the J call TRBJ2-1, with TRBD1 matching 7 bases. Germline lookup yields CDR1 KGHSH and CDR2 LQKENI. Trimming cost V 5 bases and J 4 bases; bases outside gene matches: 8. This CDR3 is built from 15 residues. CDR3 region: CASSLRTGRYNEQFF. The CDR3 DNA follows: TGTGCCAGCTCATTAAGGACAGGTCGTTACAATGAGCAGTTCTTC.

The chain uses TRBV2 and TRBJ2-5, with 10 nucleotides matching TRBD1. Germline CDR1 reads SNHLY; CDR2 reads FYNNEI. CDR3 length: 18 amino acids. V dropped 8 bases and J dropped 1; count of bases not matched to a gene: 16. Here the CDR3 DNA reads TGTGCCAGCCGACAGGGGGCGTTAGGGGCTGCTACCCAAGAGACCCAGTACTTC. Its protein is CASRQGALGAATQETQYF.

CDR3 sequence: CASSSLGGTETQYF. CDR3 nucleotides: TGTGCCAGCAGCTCCTTAGGAGGGACAGAGACCCAGTACTTC. This rearrangement joins TRBV7-3 to TRBJ2-5; tentatively, D is TRBD2 (6 bases). The V gene lost 4 bases and the J gene lost 4 bases, with 13 bases spanning the gap. The CDR3 has 14 residues. Germline V lookup: CDR1 SGHTA, CDR2 FQGTGA.

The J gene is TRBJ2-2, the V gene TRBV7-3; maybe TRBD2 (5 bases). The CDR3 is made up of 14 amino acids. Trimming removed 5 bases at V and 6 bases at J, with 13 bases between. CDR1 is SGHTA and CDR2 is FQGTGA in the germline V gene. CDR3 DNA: TGTGCCAGCAGCACCTCGCCCGGGGCCGGGGAGCTGTTTTTT. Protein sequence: CASSTSPGAGELFF.

CDR3 DNA: TGTGCCAGCAGACGGACAGGCTCCTACGAGCAGTACTTC. This translates into CASRRTGSYEQYF. J is TRBJ2-7 and V is TRBV27; TRBD1 matches 7 bases. The germline V gene has CDR1 MNHEY and CDR2 SMNVEV (reference sequence). The CDR3 runs 13 residues. Trimming removed 6 bases from V and 0 bases from J; junction bases left unmatched: 2.

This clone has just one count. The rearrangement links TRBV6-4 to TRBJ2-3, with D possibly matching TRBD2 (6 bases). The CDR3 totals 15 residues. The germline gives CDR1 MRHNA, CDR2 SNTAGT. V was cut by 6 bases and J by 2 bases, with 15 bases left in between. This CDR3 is CASSPTSIATDTQYF. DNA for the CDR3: TGTGCCAGCAGCCCAACTAGCATCGCCACAGATACGCAGTATTTT.

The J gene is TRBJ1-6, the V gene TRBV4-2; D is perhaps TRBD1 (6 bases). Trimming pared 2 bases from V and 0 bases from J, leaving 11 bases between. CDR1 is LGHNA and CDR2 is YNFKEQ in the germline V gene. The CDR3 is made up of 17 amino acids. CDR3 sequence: CASSQTGRSSYNSPLHF. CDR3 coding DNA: TGTGCCAGCAGCCAAACAGGGAGAAGCTCCTATAATTCACCCCTCCACTTT.

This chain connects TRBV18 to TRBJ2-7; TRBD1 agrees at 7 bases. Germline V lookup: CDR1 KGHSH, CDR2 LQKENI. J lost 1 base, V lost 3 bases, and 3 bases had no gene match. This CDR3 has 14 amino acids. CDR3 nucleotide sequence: TGTGCCAGCTCACCGGCAGGGGGTTCCTACGAGCAGTACTTC. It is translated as CASSPAGGSYEQYF.

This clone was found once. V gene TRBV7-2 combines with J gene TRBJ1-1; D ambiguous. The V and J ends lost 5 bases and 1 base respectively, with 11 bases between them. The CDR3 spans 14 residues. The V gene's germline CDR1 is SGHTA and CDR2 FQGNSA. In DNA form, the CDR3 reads TGTGCCAGCAGCCAACATGCTGCGAACACTGAAGCTTTCTTT. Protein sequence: CASSQHAANTEAFF.

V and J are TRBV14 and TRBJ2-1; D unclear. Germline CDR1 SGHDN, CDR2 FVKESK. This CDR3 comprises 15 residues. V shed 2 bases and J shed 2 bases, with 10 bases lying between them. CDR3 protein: CASSQPTGTYNEQFF. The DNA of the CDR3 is TGTGCCAGCAGCCAACCGACTGGAACCTACAATGAGCAGTTCTTC.

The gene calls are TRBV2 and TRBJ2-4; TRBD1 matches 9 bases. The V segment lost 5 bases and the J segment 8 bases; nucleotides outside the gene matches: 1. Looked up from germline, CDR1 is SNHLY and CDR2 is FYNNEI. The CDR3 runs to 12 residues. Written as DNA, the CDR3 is TGTGCCAGCAGTAGGACAGGGGACATTCAGTACTTC. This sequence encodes CASSRTGDIQYF. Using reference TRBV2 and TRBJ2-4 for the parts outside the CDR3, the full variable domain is EPEVTQTPSHQVTQMGQEVILRCVPISNHLYFYWYRQILGQKVEFLVSFYNNEISEKSEIFDDQFSVERPDGSNFTLKIRSTKLEDSAMYFCASSRTGDIQYFGAGTRLSVL.

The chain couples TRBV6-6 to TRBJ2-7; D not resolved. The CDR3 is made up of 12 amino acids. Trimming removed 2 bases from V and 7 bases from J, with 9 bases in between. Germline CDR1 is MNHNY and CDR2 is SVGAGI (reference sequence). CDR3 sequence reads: CASSYLRAEQYF. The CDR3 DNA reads TGTGCCAGCAGTTACCTACGTGCGGAGCAGTACTTC.

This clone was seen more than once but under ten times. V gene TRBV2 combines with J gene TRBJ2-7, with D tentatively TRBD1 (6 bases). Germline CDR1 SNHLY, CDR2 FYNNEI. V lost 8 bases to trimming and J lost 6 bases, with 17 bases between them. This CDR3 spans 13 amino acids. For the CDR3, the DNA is TGTGCCAGCTCGTCAGACAGGAAAGGCGAGCAGTACTTC. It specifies CASSSDRKGEQYF.

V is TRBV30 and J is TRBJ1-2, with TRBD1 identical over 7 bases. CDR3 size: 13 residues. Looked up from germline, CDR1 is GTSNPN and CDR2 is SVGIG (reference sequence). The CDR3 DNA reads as TGTGCGTGGGGAGGGGGCATCGACTATGGCTACACCTTC. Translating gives CAWGGGIDYGYTF.